The T cell receptor (beta chain) described here comes from a study of T cell changes during pregnancy in multiple sclerosis. TCRdb's table, derived via immunoSEQ multiplex PCR, lists solely in-frame clones and lacks some. The sample shows over 55,000 clones, around nine tenths of them seen only once. Germline V gene data show CDR1 as SEHNR and CDR2 as FQNEAQ (reference sequence). The CDR3 consists of 15 residues. V trimming: 3 bases; J trimming: 1 base; junction bases outside the gene matches: 5. The genes are TRBV7-9 and TRBJ1-2; TRBD1 agrees at 7 bases. The sequencing input was peripheral blood from another person, used as feeder cells. The sequence was collected from a human donor whose cells served as feeder cells for cultures in a pregnancy study. CDR3 nucleotides: TGTGCCAGCAGCTTGGCGACAGGGAGTAACTATGGCTACACCTTC. Amino acid sequence: CASSLATGSNYGYTF.